Presented here are 21 T cell receptor beta chains from one specimen sequenced in a study of shared clonotypes between healthy human individuals. Naive-designated CD8 cells lacked CD45RO, were positively enriched for CCR7, and omitted terminally differentiated effector memory CD45RA+ cells. This table comes from immunoSEQ multiplex PCR, and its TCRdb copy is limited to in-frame clones, with some not included. The table has around 2.1 million clones, roughly 91% seen once; the top ten hold approximately 1.7%. The sequenced sample consisted of naive CD8+ T cells from PBMCs. These receptors were collected from a man aged 18 to 29 in good health. Some clones in this sample may be carry-over from other donors' samples.

The chain recombines TRBV7-6 with TRBJ2-7; perhaps TRBD1 as D (5 bases). The CDR3 runs 12 residues. Germline V gives CDR1 SGHVS, CDR2 FNYEAQ. The V gene lost 3 bases and the J gene lost 5 bases, with 8 bases spanning the gap. The CDR3 loop is CASSFGHDEQYF. In nucleotides, the CDR3 is TGTGCCAGCAGCTTTGGACACGACGAGCAGTACTTC. Full variable domain (outside the CDR3, taken from reference TRBV7-6 and TRBJ2-7): GAGVSQSPRYKVTKRGQDVALRCDPISGHVSLYWYRQALGQGPEFLTYFNYEAQQDKSGLPNDRFSAERPEGSISTLTIQRTEQRDSAMYRCASSFGHDEQYFGPGTRLTVT.

The V gene is TRBV27, the J gene TRBJ2-7, with 7 bases lining up with TRBD1. Trimming took 5 bases from V and 5 from J; bases not matched to a gene: 3. Germline CDR1 MNHEY, CDR2 SMNVEV (reference sequence). The CDR3 is made up of 12 amino acids. The CDR3 here is CASSTTGDEQYF. The CDR3 nucleotides read TGTGCCAGCAGTACTACAGGGGACGAGCAGTACTTC.

The CDR3 nucleotides read TGTGCCAGTAGTACCGGGACTACCGACCCAGAGAAGCAGTTCTTC. Residues: CASSTGTTDPEKQFF. The chain recombines TRBV19 with TRBJ2-1, with 7 bases that match TRBD2. The V gene's germline CDR1 is LNHDA and CDR2 SQIVND (reference sequence). J lost 11 bases, V lost 4 bases, and 14 bases had no gene match. The CDR3 spans 15 residues.

The chain couples TRBV13 to TRBJ2-2, with a weak D call TRBD2 (5 bases). CDR1 PRHDT and CDR2 FYEKMQ come from the germline V gene (reference sequence). V lost 5 bases and J 4 bases, leaving 17 bases between the germline ends. The CDR3 is 16 residues long. The CDR3 region is CASSRGLGSGTGELFF. The CDR3 nucleotides read TGTGCCAGCAGCCGCGGACTGGGGTCTGGCACCGGGGAGCTGTTTTTT. The full variable domain, completed using reference TRBV13 and TRBJ2-2, is AAGVIQSPRHLIKEKRETATLKCYPIPRHDTVYWYQQGPGQDPQFLISFYEKMQSDKGSIPDRFSAQQFSDYHSELNMSSLELGDSALYFCASSRGLGSGTGELFFGEGSRLTVL.

The chain links TRBV4-1 to TRBJ2-1; 7 bases match TRBD2. Germline-derived CDR1 and CDR2 are MGHRA and YSYEKL. The length of the CDR3 is 18 residues. V gave up 0 bases and J gave up 0 bases; unmatched junction bases: 8. CDR3 in DNA: TGCGCCAGCAGCCAAGATACTACCGTAGCGGGCTCCTACAATGAGCAGTTCTTC. As protein: CASSQDTTVAGSYNEQFF.

The chain employs TRBV27 and TRBJ2-7, with D unresolved. CDR3 length: 14 amino acids. V was pared by 3 bases and J by 2 bases, with 11 bases between. The germline gives CDR1 MNHEY, CDR2 SMNVEV (reference sequence). CDR3 coding DNA: TGTGCCAGCAGTTTTTTGGGCAAGCCCTACGAGCAGTACTTC. Its protein product is CASSFLGKPYEQYF.

Turning to this clone: Other nucleotide sequences in the sample specify the same CDR3. DNA for the CDR3: TGTGCCAGCAGTCCCCAGGGGGAGGGTAATCAGCCCCAGCATTTT. It encodes CASSPQGEGNQPQHF. This sequence joins TRBV27 and TRBJ1-5, with 7 bases fitting TRBD1. The germline V gene encodes CDR1 MNHEY and CDR2 SMNVEV (reference sequence). V shed 5 bases, J shed 4 bases, and the junction held 8 bases outside the gene matches. CDR3 length: 15 amino acids.

The chain has TRBV6-6 and TRBJ2-3, with TRBD2 matching over 9 bases. Germline V gives CDR1 MNHNY, CDR2 SVGAGI (reference sequence). CDR3 size: 14 residues. Trimming removed 6 bases from V and 4 bases from J; junction bases left unmatched: 5. The chain's CDR3 is CASSVAGAADTQYF. CDR3 DNA sequence: TGTGCCAGCAGCGTAGCGGGAGCAGCAGATACGCAGTATTTT.

The rearrangement uses TRBV5-4 and TRBJ2-7; a possible D gene is TRBD1 (5 bases). The length of the CDR3 is 13 residues. V lost 0 bases and J 2 bases, leaving 6 bases between the germline ends. Germline V gene lookup returns CDR1 SGHNT and CDR2 YYREEE (reference sequence). In nucleotides, the CDR3 is TGTGCCAGCAGCTTGGCGGACACCTACGAGCAGTACTTC. Translating it yields CASSLADTYEQYF.

The gene calls are TRBV19 and TRBJ2-1; perhaps TRBD2 as D (5 bases). Germline assignment: CDR1 LNHDA and CDR2 SQIVND (reference sequence). The CDR3 has 14 residues. V was pared by 5 bases and J by 1 base, with 9 bases between. This CDR3 is CASSPADSYNEQFF. CDR3 bases: TGTGCCAGTAGTCCAGCGGATTCCTACAATGAGCAGTTCTTC.

J is TRBJ2-1 and V is TRBV28, with 7 bases fitting TRBD1. This CDR3 is built from 15 residues. The V segment lost 6 bases and the J segment 4 bases; nucleotides outside the gene matches: 9. Germline CDR1 is MDHEN and CDR2 is SYDVKM. CDR3 sequence: CASRDRDSSYNEQFF. CDR3 nucleotides: TGTGCCAGCAGGGACCGGGACAGCTCTTACAATGAGCAGTTCTTC.

As for this clone: The sample contains more than one DNA sequence encoding this CDR3. The chain uses TRBV27 and TRBJ2-7; 11 bases agree with TRBD2. Trimming at V came to 3 bases and at J to 2 bases, leaving 6 bases not matched to a gene. The CDR3 has 16 amino acids. Germline V CDR1 and CDR2: MNHEY, SMNVEV (reference sequence). CDR3 nucleotides: TGTGCCAGCAGTTTCCTTGGGACTAGCGGAACCTACGAGCAGTACTTC. It yields the protein CASSFLGTSGTYEQYF.

J is TRBJ2-7 and V is TRBV14; D is possibly TRBD1 or TRBD2 (5 bases each). Germline CDR1 is SGHDN and CDR2 is FVKESK. V lost 0 bases and J lost 5, with 23 bases in between. CDR3 size: 18 residues. In DNA, the CDR3 is TGTGCCAGCAGCCAAGAGGCCGGGACCCTTATAGGGTACAACGAGCAGTACTTC. Amino acid sequence: CASSQEAGTLIGYNEQYF.

The rearrangement links TRBV4-1 to TRBJ2-3; D gene unclear. The CDR3 is 17 amino acids. Germline V gives CDR1 MGHRA, CDR2 YSYEKL. Trimming took 1 base from V and 0 from J, leaving 14 bases between them. The CDR3 region is CASSQVGLLISTDTQYF. The CDR3 nucleotides are TGCGCCAGCAGCCAAGTAGGCCTTCTTATAAGCACAGATACGCAGTATTTT.

The chain has TRBV9 and TRBJ1-2; D is unclear. Germline V CDR1 and CDR2: SGDLS, YYNGEE. The CDR3 sequence is 12 residues long. With 3 bases removed from V and 3 bases from J, the gap between germline ends came to 6 bases. Here the CDR3 reads CASSGTYYGYTF. In DNA form, the CDR3 reads TGTGCCAGCAGCGGGACTTACTATGGCTACACCTTC.

This sequence joins TRBV11-2 and TRBJ1-2, with D perhaps matching TRBD1 (5 bases). Germline assignment: CDR1 SGHAT and CDR2 FQNNGV. Trimming shortened V by 3 bases and J by 1 base, and 15 bases separated the two germline ends. This CDR3 is built from 16 residues. CDR3 bases: TGTGCCAGCAGCTTGTTCGGGCGGGGCGTTAACTATGGCTACACCTTC. Translated: CASSLFGRGVNYGYTF.

V gene TRBV6-1 combines with J gene TRBJ2-1; 9 bases match TRBD2. The J segment lost 4 bases and the V segment lost 1 base, leaving 2 bases of the junction unmatched. From germline, CDR1 is MNHNS and CDR2 SASEGT. CDR3 length equals 15 residues. The CDR3 DNA reads as TGTGCCAGCAGTGAAGTTAGCGGGGGTTACAATGAGCAGTTCTTC. Translation gives CASSEVSGGYNEQFF.

The genes are TRBV4-1 and TRBJ2-1, with TRBD2 matching 7 bases. The CDR3 loop spans 16 amino acids. The trim removed 2 bases at V and 0 bases at J, leaving 4 bases unmatched. CDR1 MGHRA and CDR2 YSYEKL come from the germline V gene. The CDR3 sequence: CASSQRLAGSYNEQFF. The CDR3 DNA follows: TGCGCCAGCAGCCAAAGACTAGCCGGCTCCTACAATGAGCAGTTCTTC.

The chain recombines TRBV13 with TRBJ2-5, with 9 bases lining up with TRBD1. V shed 5 bases and J 0 bases; nucleotides not matched to a gene: 4. CDR1 is PRHDT and CDR2 is FYEKMQ in the germline V gene (reference sequence). The CDR3 length is 15 residues. CDR3 protein: CASSAGTGYQETQYF. In DNA, the CDR3 is TGTGCCAGCAGCGCCGGGACAGGGTACCAAGAGACCCAGTACTTC.

The chain recombines TRBV27 with TRBJ2-1, with D possibly being TRBD1 (6 bases). This CDR3 has 13 amino acids. CDR1 and CDR2 from the germline V gene are MNHEY and SMNVEV (reference sequence). V lost 9 bases, J lost 2 bases, and 11 bases lay in between. CDR3 sequence: CASGQYTYNEQFF. The CDR3 nucleotides are TGTGCCAGTGGACAGTACACCTACAATGAGCAGTTCTTC.

V and J are TRBV9 and TRBJ2-2; no firm D call. CDR3 length: 14 amino acids. Germline V gene sequence: CDR1 SGDLS, CDR2 YYNGEE. Trimming took off 2 bases at V and 4 bases at J, with 9 bases between the two ends. In DNA form, the CDR3 reads TGTGCCAGCAGCGTTGGCGTTGGCACCGGGGAGCTGTTTTTT. Its protein is CASSVGVGTGELFF.